This TCR beta chain was recorded in a study of blood T cell repertoires in COVID-19. Turning to the study itself: Whether acute or convalescent, the COVID-19 samples came from the United States, Italy and Spain. Nucleic acid was either cDNA or gDNA, and it came from T cells, B-cell-depleted T cells, or PBMCs.

Germline lookup yields CDR1 SGHVS and CDR2 FQNEAQ. Between the trimmed V and J ends, which lost 5 bases and 5 bases, there was a span of 15 bases. CDR3 length: 15 amino acids. Original data processing: How many nucleated cells were present was estimated from reference gene primer amplification. The assay was immunoSEQ multiplex PCR, and TCRdb's table has in-frame clones only and misses some. That table gives V, J and clone size, and the DNA gave D and trimming. The sample shows about 150,000 clones, less than 90% of them seen only once. Input material: peripheral blood. The source of this sequence is a woman aged 70-85 years with acute or convalescent COVID-19. The chain uses TRBV7-8 and TRBJ2-2; D is possibly TRBD2 (6 bases). CDR3 nucleotide sequence: TGTGCCAGCAGCCGGGGGAGAGCCTCGACCGGGGAGCTGTTTTTT. This sequence encodes CASSRGRASTGELFF.